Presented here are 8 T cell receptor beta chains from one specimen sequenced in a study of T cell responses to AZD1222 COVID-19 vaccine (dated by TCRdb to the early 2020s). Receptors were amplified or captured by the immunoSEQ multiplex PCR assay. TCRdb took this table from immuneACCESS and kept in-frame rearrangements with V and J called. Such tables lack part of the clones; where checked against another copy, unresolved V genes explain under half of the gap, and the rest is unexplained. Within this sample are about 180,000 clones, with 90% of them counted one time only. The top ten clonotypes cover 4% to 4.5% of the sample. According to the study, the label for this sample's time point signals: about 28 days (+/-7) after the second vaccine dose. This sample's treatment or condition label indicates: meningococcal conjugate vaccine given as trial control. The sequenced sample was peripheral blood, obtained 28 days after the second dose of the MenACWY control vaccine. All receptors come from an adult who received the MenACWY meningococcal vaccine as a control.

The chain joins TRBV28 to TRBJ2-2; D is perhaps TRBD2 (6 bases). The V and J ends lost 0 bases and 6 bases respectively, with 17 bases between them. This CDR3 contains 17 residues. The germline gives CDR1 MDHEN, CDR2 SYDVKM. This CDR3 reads CASSLWGLPSGPGELFF. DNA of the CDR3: TGTGCCAGCAGTTTATGGGGACTCCCTTCGGGGCCCGGGGAGCTGTTTTTT.

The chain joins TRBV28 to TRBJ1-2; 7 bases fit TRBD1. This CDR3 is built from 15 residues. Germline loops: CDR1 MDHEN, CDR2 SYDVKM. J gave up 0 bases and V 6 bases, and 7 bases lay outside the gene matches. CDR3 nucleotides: TGTGCCAGCAGCCAAGGGGGCGAGTCTAACTATGGCTACACCTTC. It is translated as CASSQGGESNYGYTF.

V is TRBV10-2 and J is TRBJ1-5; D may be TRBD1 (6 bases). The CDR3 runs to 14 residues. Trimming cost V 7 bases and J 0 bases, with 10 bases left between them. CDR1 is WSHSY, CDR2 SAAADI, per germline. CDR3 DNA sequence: TGCGCCAGCACCGGGACAAATAGCAATCAGCCCCAGCATTTT. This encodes CASTGTNSNQPQHF.

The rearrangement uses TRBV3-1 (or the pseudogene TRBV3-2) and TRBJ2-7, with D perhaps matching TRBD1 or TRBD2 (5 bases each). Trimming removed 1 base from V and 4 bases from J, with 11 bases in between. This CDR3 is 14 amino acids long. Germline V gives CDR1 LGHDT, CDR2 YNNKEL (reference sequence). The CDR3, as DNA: TGTGCCAGCAGCCAAGCCGGGACGATTTACGAGCAGTACTTC. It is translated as CASSQAGTIYEQYF.

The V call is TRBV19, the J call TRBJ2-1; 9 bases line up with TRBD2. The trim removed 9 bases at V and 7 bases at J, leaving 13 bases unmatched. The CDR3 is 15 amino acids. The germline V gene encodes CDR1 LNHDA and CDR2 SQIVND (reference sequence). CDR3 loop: CASKEGLAGTNEQFF. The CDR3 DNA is TGTGCCAGCAAGGAGGGGCTAGCGGGGACTAATGAGCAGTTCTTC.

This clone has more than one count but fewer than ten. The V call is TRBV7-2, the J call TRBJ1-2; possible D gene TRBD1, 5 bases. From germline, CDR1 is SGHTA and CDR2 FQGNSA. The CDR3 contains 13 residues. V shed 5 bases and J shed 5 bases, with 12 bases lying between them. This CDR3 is CASSTHGGYGYTF. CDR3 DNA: TGTGCCAGCAGCACTCATGGGGGATATGGCTACACCTTC. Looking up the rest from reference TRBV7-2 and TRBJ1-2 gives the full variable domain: GAGVSQSPSNKVTEKGKDVELRCDPISGHTALYWYRQSLGQGLEFLIYFQGNSAPDKSGLPSDRFSAERTGGSVSTLTIQRTQQEDSAVYLCASSTHGGYGYTFGSGTRLTVV.

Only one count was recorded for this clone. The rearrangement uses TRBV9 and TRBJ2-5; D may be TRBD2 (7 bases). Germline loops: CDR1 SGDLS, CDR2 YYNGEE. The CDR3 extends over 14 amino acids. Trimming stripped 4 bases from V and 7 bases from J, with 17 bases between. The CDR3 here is CASSPGGGGGTQYF. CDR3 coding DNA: TGTGCCAGCAGCCCCGGCGGGGGCGGTGGGACCCAGTACTTC.

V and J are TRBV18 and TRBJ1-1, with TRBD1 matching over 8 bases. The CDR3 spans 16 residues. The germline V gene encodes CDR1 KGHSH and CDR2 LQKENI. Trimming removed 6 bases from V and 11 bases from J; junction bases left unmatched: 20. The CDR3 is CASSPSSAKDRVRAFF. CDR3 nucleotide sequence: TGTGCCAGCTCCCCCTCGTCGGCAAAGGACAGGGTTCGGGCTTTCTTT.